One and the same sample provided the 20 T cell receptor beta chains below, sequenced in a study of cytomegalovirus exposure and HLA in healthy donors. Primers included in the PCR were 60 Vbeta and 13 Jbeta primers. TCRdb's copy holds only in-frame clones and misses some; the assay was immunoSEQ multiplex PCR. The sample lists tens of thousands of clones, under 85% occurring once. The sample taken for sequencing was PBMCs. These receptors were taken from a male donor in good health and CMV-seronegative.

The chain couples TRBV7-9 to TRBJ1-2, with D unresolved. The V gene's germline CDR1 is SEHNR and CDR2 FQNEAQ (reference sequence). Trimming left V 5 bases short and J 2 bases short, with 9 bases between. The CDR3 is 13 amino acids. The CDR3 sequence: CASSASLNYGYTF. CDR3 in DNA: TGTGCCAGCAGCGCTAGTTTAAACTATGGCTACACCTTC.

The gene calls are TRBV4-2 and TRBJ1-2, with D unresolved. CDR1 is LGHNA and CDR2 is YNFKEQ in the germline V gene. Trimming cost V 0 bases and J 0 bases, with 14 bases left between them. This CDR3 is built from 17 residues. CDR3 nucleotides: TGTGCCAGCAGCCAAGATAATCGAGAGGCTTCTAACTATGGCTACACCTTC. Translating it yields CASSQDNREASNYGYTF.

The V gene is TRBV7-3, the J gene TRBJ2-2; tentatively, D is TRBD1 (6 bases). CDR1 and CDR2 (germline): SGHTA, FQGTGA. The CDR3 runs 14 residues. V was trimmed by 5 bases and J by 6 bases, leaving 13 bases between them. This CDR3 is CASSDNRVAGELFF. DNA for the CDR3: TGTGCCAGCAGCGACAACAGGGTCGCCGGGGAGCTGTTTTTT.

The sample holds one count of this clone. This rearrangement joins TRBV9 to TRBJ1-5; D call uncertain. The CDR3 length is 13 residues. Germline values: CDR1 SGDLS, CDR2 YYNGEE. Trimming removed 0 bases at V and 4 bases at J, with 5 bases between. DNA of the CDR3: TGTGCCAGCAGCGTAGACGGGAATCAGCCCCAGCATTTT. Its protein product is CASSVDGNQPQHF.

The chain combines TRBV11-2 with TRBJ2-5, with 12 bases matching TRBD2. CDR1 is SGHAT and CDR2 is FQNNGV in the germline V gene. J was trimmed by 4 bases and V by 6 bases; bases with no gene match: 9. This CDR3 spans 16 amino acids. The CDR3 DNA reads as TGTGCCAGCAGTTCGGCTAGCGGGAGGGCCGTAGAGACCCAGTACTTC. It yields the protein CASSSASGRAVETQYF.

The chain uses TRBV5-8 and TRBJ2-5; D possibly corresponds to TRBD2 (5 bases). The better agreement between TRBJ2-7 and the DNA end casts doubt on the J call. Germline loops: CDR1 SGHTS, CDR2 YDEGEE. The CDR3 is made up of 15 amino acids. The CDR3 DNA sequence: TGTGCCAGCAGCTTGGGGCGGGCTACCACCTACGAGCAGTACTTC. It encodes CASSLGRATTYEQYF.

The chain couples TRBV10-3 to TRBJ2-7; TRBD2 is a possible D gene (5 bases). From germline, CDR1 is ENHRY and CDR2 SYGVKD. The CDR3 is 15 residues long. Trimming took off 4 bases at V and 0 bases at J, with 13 bases between the two ends. The CDR3 DNA reads TGTGCCATCAGTGGGGGTCAGCGGTACTCCTACGAGCAGTACTTC. This gives the protein CAISGGQRYSYEQYF.

The rearrangement uses TRBV5-4 and TRBJ1-6; TRBD1 is a possible D gene (5 bases). Germline V lookup: CDR1 SGHNT, CDR2 YYREEE (reference sequence). The CDR3 length is 15 residues. Trimming cost V 3 bases and J 7 bases, with 14 bases left between them. The CDR3 is CASSWGGSSNSPLHF. The CDR3 coding sequence is TGTGCCAGCAGCTGGGGGGGGTCCTCAAATTCACCCCTCCACTTT.

This clone was observed a handful of times. The chain joins TRBV23-1 to TRBJ2-2, with D possibly TRBD1 on 6 matching bases. TRBV23-1 is marked as an open reading frame, function uncertain. V lost 0 bases and J 1 base, leaving 15 bases between the germline ends. The CDR3 has 18 residues. The CDR3 sequence: CASSQSSTGVRNTGELFF. The CDR3 DNA reads TGCGCCAGCAGTCAATCATCGACAGGTGTCCGGAACACCGGGGAGCTGTTTTTT.

The V gene is TRBV5-1, the J gene TRBJ2-1; TRBD1 matches 10 bases. Germline assignment: CDR1 SGHRS and CDR2 YFSETQ. V lost 2 bases, J lost 4 bases, and 3 bases stayed unmatched. There are 15 residues in the CDR3. The CDR3 DNA reads TGCGCCAGCAGCTTAATGGGACAGGGGTACAATGAGCAGTTCTTC. Encoded protein: CASSLMGQGYNEQFF.

The chain is built from TRBV6-4 and TRBJ1-1; no reliable D call. The CDR3 extends over 14 amino acids. The ends were cut back, 7 bases at V and 0 bases at J, with 12 bases in the middle. Germline loops: CDR1 MRHNA, CDR2 SNTAGT. The chain's CDR3 is CASKDYSLNTEAFF. The CDR3, as DNA: TGTGCCAGCAAGGACTACAGCTTGAACACTGAAGCTTTCTTT.

The chain combines TRBV18 with TRBJ1-5; possible D gene TRBD1, 5 bases. The CDR3 loop spans 14 amino acids. Trimming left V 3 bases short and J 10 bases short, with 16 bases between. Germline V gene data show CDR1 as KGHSH and CDR2 as LQKENI. In nucleotides, the CDR3 is TGTGCCAGCTCACCTGACAGATCTTTTGAACCCCAGCATTTT. Translating gives CASSPDRSFEPQHF.

This chain connects TRBV28 to TRBJ1-1; TRBD1 matches 8 bases. After removal of 6 bases from V and 11 bases from J, the junction contained 8 bases not matched to a gene. CDR1 is MDHEN, CDR2 SYDVKM, per germline. The CDR3 covers 12 residues. The CDR3 loop reads CASSLGQGEAFF. The CDR3 nucleotides read TGTGCCAGCAGCCTCGGACAGGGTGAGGCTTTCTTT.

The CDR3 region has the DNA TGCGCCAGCAGCCAAGAAGGACAGCCTAATGAAAAACTGTTTTTT. Translating it yields CASSQEGQPNEKLFF. The chain couples TRBV4-3 to TRBJ1-4; a weak D match, TRBD1 (6 bases). V was cut by 0 bases and J by 3 bases, with 8 bases left in between. Germline V lookup: CDR1 LGHNA, CDR2 YSLEER. The CDR3 consists of 15 residues.

The V and J genes are TRBV25-1 and TRBJ2-7, with D perhaps TRBD1 (6 bases). This CDR3 has 13 residues. V was shortened by 6 bases and J by 6 bases, with 15 bases between the two germline ends. CDR1 and CDR2 from the germline V gene are MGHDK and SYGVNS. The CDR3 is CASRQGEVGEQYF. The CDR3 DNA is TGTGCCAGCAGACAGGGTGAGGTGGGCGAGCAGTACTTC.

The chain has TRBV5-1 and TRBJ1-1, with unresolved D. The CDR3 is 15 residues long. V dropped 0 bases and J dropped 3 bases, with 12 bases sitting between them. Germline V gene lookup returns CDR1 SGHRS and CDR2 YFSETQ. The CDR3 region has the DNA TGCGCCAGCAGCTTGGTATTCGGAGGCGACACTGAAGCTTTCTTT. Protein product: CASSLVFGGDTEAFF.

This clone was observed a single time. The chain carries TRBV7-2 and TRBJ2-1, with 7 bases fitting TRBD1. After removal of 3 bases from V and 4 bases from J, the junction contained 3 bases not matched to a gene. CDR1 and CDR2 (germline): SGHTA, FQGNSA. CDR3 length: 14 amino acids. Here the CDR3 DNA reads TGTGCCAGCAGCTTCCGGGACAGATACAATGAGCAGTTCTTC. This encodes CASSFRDRYNEQFF. Combining the CDR3 with reference TRBV7-2 and TRBJ2-1 gives the whole variable domain GAGVSQSPSNKVTEKGKDVELRCDPISGHTALYWYRQSLGQGLEFLIYFQGNSAPDKSGLPSDRFSAERTGGSVSTLTIQRTQQEDSAVYLCASSFRDRYNEQFFGPGTRLTVL.

The V and J genes are TRBV10-1 and TRBJ2-3; no firm D call. Germline CDR1 reads WNHNN; CDR2 reads SYGVQD (reference sequence). The CDR3 spans 16 residues. Trimming shortened V by 3 bases and J by 2 bases, and 15 bases separated the two germline ends. The CDR3 protein is CASSDGVTTLTDTQYF. CDR3 nucleotide sequence: TGCGCCAGCAGTGATGGAGTCACTACCCTCACAGATACGCAGTATTTT.

This chain joins TRBV6-5 and TRBJ2-2; tentatively, D is TRBD1 (6 bases). This CDR3 has 14 residues. Germline-derived CDR1 and CDR2 are MNHEY and SVGAGI. The germline V and J ends were trimmed by 6 bases and 1 base, with 9 bases remaining between them. CDR3 protein: CASRQGVNTGELFF. The CDR3 DNA sequence: TGTGCCAGCAGACAGGGTGTGAACACCGGGGAGCTGTTTTTT.

The chain employs TRBV9 and TRBJ1-2, with a tentative D call TRBD1 (5 bases). With 2 bases removed from V and 3 bases from J, the gap between germline ends came to 20 bases. This CDR3 is built from 17 residues. The V gene's germline CDR1 is SGDLS and CDR2 YYNGEE. The CDR3 coding sequence is TGTGCCAGCAGCGTCGGGCAGGGTTCCGCTGGCCACTATGGCTACACCTTC. Translation: CASSVGQGSAGHYGYTF.